Included here is one TCR beta chain sequence, with context. Which antigen it targets is not known. No base qualities exist here, and no much larger clone lies one base off it. The sample is drawn from a study of T cell responses to AZD1222 COVID-19 vaccine (dated by TCRdb to about 2021). About the full investigation: Because spike-specific TCR depth and breadth did not differ between the two schedules, AZD1222 recipients who got a second dose at roughly 4 weeks were pooled with those who got a second dose at roughly 12 weeks. Enrollment into the trials was organized by age into subgroups of 18-55, 56-69 and 70-plus years, and those subgroups contained roughly 150, 30 and 60 TCR-sequenced participants, respectively. TCR sequencing covered over 230 trial participants: approximately 200 given two doses of AZD1222 and approximately 26 given two doses of MenACWY control vaccine. Points the paper makes about the study in general: Most participants were white British and females outnumbered males, and the authors suggested that clonal diversity may have been underestimated. Because no day 14 peak-response samples were available, the repertoires could be characterized only after the peak T cell response. Only 5 to 7 AZD1222 recipients were SARS-CoV-2 seropositive at baseline, limiting conclusions about previously exposed vaccinees. Nearly half of unique spike-specific TCRs reportedly recognized epitopes outside regions mutated in the B.1.351 and B.1.1.7 variants. A significant rise in spike-specific TCR breadth and depth was observed after two AZD1222 doses relative to day 0 and relative to MenACWY recipients. The vaccine-associated CD4 TCRs covered the entire spike protein, and the dominant responses fell in regions 160-218 and 743-854. In the small 56-69-year group, the increase in depth fell short of significance, most likely because of low power.

Trimming at the junction amounts to 2 bases on V and 2 bases on J, and the germline ends lie 4 bases apart. Its CDR3 holds 12 amino acids, cysteine through phenylalanine. Solely the CDR3 DNA is kept, with 36 bases framed from the first base. Per the germline V gene, SGHNT is the CDR1 and YENEEA is the CDR2. The CDR3 regions of human TCRbeta chains were subjected to immunosequencing. As for how the authors treated the data: Repertoire TCRs were checked for matches against a reference library of SARS-CoV-2-specific TCRs that had been generated using the MIRA antigen-specificity platform. Breadth was defined as the fraction of unique TCRs that were SARS-CoV-2-associated. Depth was defined as the fraction of total T cells that were SARS-CoV-2-associated. Each spike-specific TCR was assigned to its reactive spike region and to a CD4 or CD8 class using the MIRA data. Log10-transformed breadth and depth values were compared by one-way ANOVA with Sidak's multiple comparisons tests. Here the immuneACCESS table is served through TCRdb, limited to in-frame sequences with V and J called. Missing clones are a known gap in these copies; in checked studies unresolved V genes cover under half, and the rest lacks a known reason. That table furnishes V, J and clone size, whereas the DNA furnished D and trimming. The table for this sample lists some 58,000 clones; approximately 89% of them were counted only once. 14% to 15% of the sample is held by the ten biggest clonotypes.

The label giving this sample's time point can be read as: baseline before first vaccination. Vaccinee samples came from UK trials COV001 and COV002, including a single-blind randomized controlled phase 2/3 trial of AZD1222 (ChAdOx1 nCoV-19) in healthy adults. For TCRbeta chain sequencing, PBMC samples from trial participants were taken at day 0 and at day 28 after the second dose. Material: peripheral blood, obtained on day 0 of AZD1222 vaccination. This TCR was recovered from an adult in good health. The chain is assembled from TRBV11-3 and TRBJ2-7; confidence is insufficient to name the D gene. The DNA sequence is as follows: TGTGCCAGCAGCTTACTAGCCTACGAGCAGTACTTC. It encodes CASSLLAYEQYF.